Below, 29 T cell receptor beta chains from the same sample are listed, as sequenced in a study of regulatory T cells in long-lasting Graves disease. Noted time point: newly diagnosed GD, antithyroid drugs for less than 3 months. With RNA extracted from PBMCs as input, the TCR library was made. Combining iRepertoire HTBI primers with Arm-PCR of CDR3 regions, the authors built TCR beta libraries. TCRdb ran MiXCR on the multiplex PCR reads and lists one entry per CDR3 protein. Of 400,000 to 500,000 distinct CDR3 sequences listed, less than 15% were seen once; the top ten hold roughly 18%. These data were likewise used in another study, on T cells in Graves' hyperthyroidism and ophthalmopathy.

The sample was peripheral blood mononuclear cells (PBMCs), taken at new diagnosis, from a patient treated with antithyroid drugs. The receptors stem from a woman between 50 and 59 years old with Graves disease.

This chain joins TRBV10-1 and TRBJ1-4; 8 bases are shared with TRBD1. J lost 9 bases, V lost 3 bases, and 3 bases had no gene match. Germline V gives CDR1 WNHNN, CDR2 SYGVQD (reference sequence). The CDR3 has 13 amino acids. In DNA, the CDR3 is TGCGCCAGCAGTGACGGACAGGGCAAAAAACTGTTTTTT. Its protein product is CASSDGQGKKLFF.

In regard to this clonotype: This may arise from a read error, as a much more abundant clone is one base away. The rearrangement links TRBV12-3 or TRBV12-4 to TRBJ1-6, with a weak D call TRBD1 (6 bases). The CDR3 runs 14 residues. Trimming removed 5 bases from V and 7 bases from J, with 12 bases in between. CDR3 amino acids: CASSPRQENSPLHF. CDR3 nucleotide sequence: TGTGCCAGCAGTCCCAGACAGGAAAATTCACCCCTCCACTTT.

This clonotype has ten or more counts. The V call is TRBV18, the J call TRBJ1-2; 10 bases agree with TRBD1. With V trimmed by 2 bases and J by 5 bases, 2 bases remained unmatched. The CDR3 runs 14 residues. CDR1 is KGHSH, CDR2 LQKENI, per germline. CDR3 sequence: CASSPRTGGYGYTF. DNA of the CDR3: TGTGCCAGCTCACCAAGGACAGGGGGGTATGGCTACACCTTC.

This clonotype appeared many times. The CDR3 reads CASSPGLAEPDTQYF. DNA for the CDR3: TGCGCCAGCAGCCCGGGACTAGCGGAACCAGATACGCAGTATTTT. The chain joins TRBV5-1 to TRBJ2-3, with 11 bases identical to TRBD2. CDR1 and CDR2 (germline): SGHRS, YFSETQ. The J segment lost 4 bases and the V segment lost 4 bases, leaving 5 bases of the junction unmatched. CDR3 size: 15 residues.

In its sample, this clonotype was seen many times. This chain joins TRBV20-1 and TRBJ2-1, with a tentative D call TRBD1 (5 bases). There are 13 residues in the CDR3. Per the germline V gene, CDR1 is DFQATT and CDR2 is SNEGSKA (reference sequence). The V gene lost 1 base and the J gene lost 9 bases, with 13 bases spanning the gap. For the CDR3, the DNA is TGCAGTGCTAGAGGTCGTCCAGGGATTGAGCAGTTCTTC. The encoded protein is CSARGRPGIEQFF.

V and J are TRBV10-2 and TRBJ1-1, with D uncertain. The V gene's germline CDR1 is WSHSY and CDR2 SAAADI. The CDR3 has 13 residues. The V end lost 5 bases, the J end lost 4 bases, and 11 bases lay between the germline ends. CDR3 nucleotide sequence: TGCGCCAGCAGTAACCGGGGAACCACTGAAGCTTTCTTT. It codes for CASSNRGTTEAFF.

This clonotype was observed many times. Written as DNA, the CDR3 is TGTGCCACCAGTGATACAGGACTAGCGGGATTTAATGAGCAGTTCTTC. Protein product: CATSDTGLAGFNEQFF. V gene TRBV24-1 combines with J gene TRBJ2-1; TRBD2 matches 12 bases. Per germline, CDR1 KGHDR and CDR2 SFDVKD. The CDR3 loop spans 16 amino acids. V was pared by 3 bases and J by 7 bases, with 6 bases of the junction left unmatched.

This clonotype was counted ten times or more. V is TRBV24-1 and J is TRBJ2-5, with D perhaps TRBD2 (6 bases). This CDR3 has 14 amino acids. Germline lookup yields CDR1 KGHDR and CDR2 SFDVKD. Deletions cut 4 bases from V and 5 bases from J, with 13 bases between. CDR3 DNA: TGTGCCACCAGTGAGGGGGGAGTTGGGGAGACCCAGTACTTC. This sequence encodes CATSEGGVGETQYF.

The CDR3 loop reads CASSQGGGGGGETQYF. As DNA, the CDR3 is TGCGCCAGCAGCCAAGGAGGGGGCGGGGGAGGAGAGACCCAGTACTTC. This chain joins TRBV5-1 and TRBJ2-5; D tentatively reads TRBD1 or TRBD2 (7 bases each). The CDR3 consists of 16 residues. Trimming took off 4 bases at V and 4 bases at J, with 20 bases between the two ends. Per germline, CDR1 SGHRS and CDR2 YFSETQ.

A few counts support this clonotype. V usage is TRBV5-1 and J usage is TRBJ2-3; TRBD2 matches 14 bases. The CDR3 runs to 15 residues. J was trimmed by 8 bases and V by 4 bases; bases with no gene match: 6. The germline CDR1 and CDR2 sequences are SGHRS and YFSETQ. The CDR3 region has the DNA TGCGCCAGCAGCCCGGGACTAGCGGGAGATGGTACGCAGTATTTT. As protein: CASSPGLAGDGTQYF.

A word on this clonotype: This may be a read error, as it is one base from a much larger clone. The gene calls are TRBV20-1 and TRBJ2-3, with D possibly TRBD2 on 6 matching bases. Germline V gene sequence: CDR1 DFQATT, CDR2 SNEGSKA (reference sequence). This CDR3 has 14 amino acids. V was trimmed by 6 bases and J by 0 bases, leaving 13 bases between them. The CDR3: CSASVGGSTDTQYF. In nucleotides, the CDR3 is TGCAGTGCATCAGTTGGGGGGAGCACAGATACGCAGTATTTT.

J is TRBJ2-1 and V is TRBV11-2; maybe TRBD1 (6 bases). Per germline, CDR1 SGHAT and CDR2 FQNNGV. This CDR3 contains 17 residues. The V end was cut by 8 bases, the J end by 8 bases, with 28 bases between. The CDR3 is CASSPPWGRAPGHEQFF. CDR3 nucleotide sequence: TGTGCCAGCTCACCACCGTGGGGGCGGGCGCCTGGTCATGAGCAGTTCTTC.

This clonotype was found many times. V gene TRBV3-1 combines with J gene TRBJ2-3, with 8 bases identical to TRBD2. Germline CDR1 and CDR2: LGHDT and YNNKEL (reference sequence). This CDR3 has 16 amino acids. The J segment lost 0 bases and the V segment lost 0 bases, leaving 2 bases of the junction unmatched. The CDR3: CASSQDSGTSTDTQYF. DNA for the CDR3: TGTGCCAGCAGCCAAGATAGCGGGACTAGCACAGATACGCAGTATTTT.

This clonotype was detected ten times or more. The rearrangement joins TRBV4-1 to TRBJ2-1; TRBD2 agrees at 10 bases. The ends lost 4 bases at V and 5 bases at J; junction bases unmatched: 5. The CDR3 runs to 15 residues. Germline CDR1 and CDR2: MGHRA and YSYEKL. The CDR3 loop is CASSLRTSGNNEQFF. The CDR3 DNA reads as TGCGCCAGCAGCCTCCGGACTAGCGGCAACAATGAGCAGTTCTTC.

This clonotype was seen ten or more times. This chain connects TRBV7-3 to TRBJ2-2; D is perhaps TRBD2 (5 bases). The CDR3 totals 14 residues. Germline V gives CDR1 SGHTA, CDR2 FQGTGA. V was trimmed by 1 base and J by 6 bases, leaving 9 bases between them. In DNA form, the CDR3 reads TGTGCCAGCAGCTTAATGTCTAGCCCCGGGGAGCTGTTTTTT. It codes for CASSLMSSPGELFF.

Many counts were recorded for this clonotype. Here the CDR3 reads CSAAGTSGSLRNEQFF. The CDR3 DNA is TGCAGTGCTGCCGGGACTAGCGGGAGCCTTAGGAATGAGCAGTTCTTC. This chain uses TRBV20-1 with TRBJ2-1; 14 positions match TRBD2. Trimming took 5 bases from V and 7 from J; bases not matched to a gene: 10. Germline V gene sequence: CDR1 DFQATT, CDR2 SNEGSKA (reference sequence). The CDR3 is 16 amino acids.

This clonotype came up many times. The genes are TRBV12-3 or TRBV12-4 and TRBJ2-2; 7 nucleotides match TRBD2. This CDR3 has 16 amino acids. V dropped 3 bases and J dropped 3; count of bases not matched to a gene: 7. The CDR3 DNA is TGTGCCAGCAGTTTGGTCGGGGGGTTGGACACCGGGGAGCTGTTTTTT. Translating it yields CASSLVGGLDTGELFF.

This clonotype was observed many times. The chain is built from TRBV27 and TRBJ2-1, with 9 nucleotides matching TRBD2. Germline-derived CDR1 and CDR2 are MNHEY and SMNVEV (reference sequence). V trimming: 5 bases; J trimming: 4 bases; junction bases outside the gene matches: 15. The CDR3 totals 18 residues. CDR3 sequence reads: CASSPHLFSGRLYNEQFF. The CDR3 region has the DNA TGTGCCAGCAGTCCTCATCTCTTTAGCGGGAGATTGTACAATGAGCAGTTCTTC.

Notes on this clonotype: One junction end disagrees with the germline gene, perhaps due to a read error. The V call is TRBV10-3, the J call TRBJ1-1; D might be TRBD1 (5 bases). Germline CDR1 is ENHRY and CDR2 is SYGVKD. The CDR3 consists of 14 residues. The CDR3 sequence is CAISDIPGNAEAFF. In DNA form, the CDR3 reads TGTGCCATCAGTGATATACCAGGGAACGCTGAAGCTTTCTTT.

This clonotype was seen repeatedly, ten times or more. Written as DNA, the CDR3 is TGTGCCAGCAGTCCGACTAGTCCGCCCAGCGGGGAGCTGTTTTTT. It encodes CASSPTSPPSGELFF. The chain uses TRBV6-2 or TRBV6-3 and TRBJ2-2, with D possibly being TRBD2 (6 bases). Per the germline V gene, CDR1 is MNHEY and CDR2 is SVGEGT. The germline V and J ends were trimmed by 5 bases and 7 bases, with 17 bases remaining between them. The CDR3 contains 15 residues.

This clonotype was recorded many times. The rearrangement uses TRBV12-3 or TRBV12-4 and TRBJ2-7; 9 nucleotides match TRBD1. V was pared by 5 bases and J by 9 bases, with 14 bases of the junction left unmatched. This CDR3 comprises 15 residues. CDR3 bases: TGTGCCAGCAGTCACTGGGACAGGGTCCCGCTGGGGCAGTACTTC. This gives the protein CASSHWDRVPLGQYF.

V gene TRBV5-6 combines with J gene TRBJ2-7; TRBD2 agrees at 7 bases. V gave up 4 bases and J gave up 4 bases; unmatched junction bases: 11. Germline V gene sequence: CDR1 SGHDT, CDR2 YYEEEE. The CDR3 is 15 residues long. CDR3 amino acids: CASSTQRLAGYEQYF. The CDR3 nucleotides read TGTGCCAGCAGCACACAACGACTAGCCGGGTACGAGCAGTACTTC.

The rearrangement uses TRBV5-5 and TRBJ1-2, with TRBD1 matching over 7 bases. The CDR3 spans 16 residues. V shed 2 bases and J 3 bases; nucleotides not matched to a gene: 10. Germline CDR1 reads SGHKS; CDR2 reads YYEKEE (reference sequence). The chain's CDR3 is CASSLTGTAEYYGYTF. CDR3 sequence (DNA): TGTGCCAGCAGCTTAACCGGGACAGCCGAGTACTATGGCTACACCTTC.

There are many counts of this clonotype. This rearrangement joins TRBV29-1 to TRBJ2-5; D gene ambiguous. The CDR3 is 11 amino acids. Germline assignment: CDR1 SQVTM and CDR2 ANQGSEA. The V end was cut by 2 bases, the J end by 4 bases, with 5 bases between. The DNA for the CDR3 is TGCAGCGTTGAATATCGAGAGACCCAGTACTTC. Translating it yields CSVEYRETQYF.

This sequence joins TRBV7-2 and TRBJ2-5; 8 bases map to TRBD2. CDR1 and CDR2 from the germline V gene are SGHTA and FQGNSA. The V and J ends lost 5 bases and 5 bases, in that order; junction bases with no gene match: 10. The CDR3 sequence is 15 residues long. The DNA of the CDR3 is TGTGCCAGCAGCCGGGGGGGGGGGGATGCGGAGACCCAGTACTTC. This translates into CASSRGGGDAETQYF.

The sample holds a few counts of this clonotype. This rearrangement joins TRBV29-1 to TRBJ2-7; TRBD1 agrees at 9 bases. The CDR3 extends over 14 amino acids. From germline, CDR1 is SQVTM and CDR2 ANQGSEA. The CDR3: CTAAMGTGSGEQYF. The CDR3 DNA is TGCACCGCCGCCATGGGGACAGGGTCGGGAGAGCAGTACTTC.

This clonotype was recorded many times. V is TRBV6-2 or TRBV6-3 and J is TRBJ1-2; D is possibly TRBD1 (5 bases). V was pared by 0 bases and J by 10 bases, with 18 bases between. CDR3 length: 15 residues. Germline CDR1 MNHEY, CDR2 SVGEGT. CDR3 nucleotides: TGTGCCAGCAGTTACTCGGACAAAGGCTCTTACGACTACACCTTC. This codes for CASSYSDKGSYDYTF.

J is TRBJ1-2 and V is TRBV27, with D perhaps matching TRBD1 (5 bases). Germline CDR1 reads MNHEY; CDR2 reads SMNVEV (reference sequence). The V end was cut by 6 bases, the J end by 4 bases, with 21 bases between. This CDR3 contains 16 residues. The CDR3 nucleotides read TGTGCCAGCAGAAGTTCAAACTCAGGGATTCCCTATGGCTACACCTTC. Encoded protein: CASRSSNSGIPYGYTF.

About this clonotype itself: This may stem from a read error, because a much larger clone lies one nucleotide away. The chain joins TRBV9 to TRBJ2-2, with D perhaps matching TRBD1 or TRBD2 (6 bases each). V lost 0 bases and J lost 9, with 18 bases in between. Germline assignment: CDR1 SGDLS and CDR2 YYNGEE. This CDR3 region has 16 residues. The CDR3 region has the DNA TGTGCCAGCAGCGTAGCGGAGGGGGGAGCCGGCCGGGAGCTGTTTTTT. Translation gives CASSVAEGGAGRELFF.